This TCR beta chain emerged from a study of response to subunit inactivated influenza vaccine listed by TCRdb under 2018. Background on the whole study: To follow how T cells responded to a trivalent subunit inactivated influenza vaccine, the researchers relied on deep quantitative profiling of the T cell receptor repertoire.

As for this clonotype: Its binding antigen is unknown. The record has no base qualities; no much larger clone is one base away.

The germline V gene (reference sequence) sets CDR1 to LNHNV and CDR2 to YYDKDF. The CDR3 measures 18 amino acids from cysteine to phenylalanine. CDR3 DNA is the only sequence kept; it has 54 bases, read in frame from the first base. V gives up 0 bases and J gives up 0 bases, and the segment between their germline ends measures 17 bases. What the authors observed across the whole study: The authors suggested that each seasonal influenza vaccination may recruit only a limited number of new T cells.

The library relied on RT-PCR. The sequencer listed for this sample is Illumina HiSeq 2500. The public reads were run again by TCRdb, first through fastp at Q25 and then through MiXCR, and only productive beta chains were kept. Records with the same CDR3 protein are collapsed into one entry carrying the most frequent genes and DNA. In this sample the table shows around 300,000 distinct CDR3 sequences, around 22% of which occur a single time. 10% of the sample rests with the top ten. Here the chain combines TRBV15 and TRBJ1-1, with TRBD1 as a weak D call on 5 bases. This TCR derives from a man aged 50 to 75 who received an inactivated influenza vaccine. Donor details come from another sample of the same person, matched by shared clones. Sequenced here: PBMCs from blood, sampled about 20 months after vaccination. The CDR3 loop reads CATSRDNWRGAMNTEAFF. In nucleotide form, the sequence is TGTGCCACCAGCAGAGATAATTGGAGGGGCGCGATGAACACTGAAGCTTTCTTT.